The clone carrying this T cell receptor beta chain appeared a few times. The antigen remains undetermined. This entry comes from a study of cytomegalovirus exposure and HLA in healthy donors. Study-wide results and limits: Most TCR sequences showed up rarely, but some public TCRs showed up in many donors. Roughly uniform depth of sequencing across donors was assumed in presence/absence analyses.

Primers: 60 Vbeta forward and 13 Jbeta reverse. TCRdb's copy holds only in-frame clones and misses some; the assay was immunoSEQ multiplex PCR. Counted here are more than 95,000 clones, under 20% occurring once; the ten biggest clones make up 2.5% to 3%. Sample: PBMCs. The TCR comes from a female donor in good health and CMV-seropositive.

The CDR3 region has the DNA TGTGCCAGCAGTGCTATCGGGACAGCATCTGGGGCCAACGTCCTGACTTTC. This sequence encodes CASSAIGTASGANVLTF. The chain links TRBV25-1 to TRBJ2-6, with 7 bases aligning to TRBD1. The CDR3 has 17 residues. The germline V gene encodes CDR1 MGHDK and CDR2 SYGVNS. The V segment lost 4 bases and the J segment 1 base; nucleotides outside the gene matches: 7.